Listed below are T cell receptor beta chains from one sample, sequenced in a study of graft-versus-host responses after intestinal transplantation. Assay used: immunoSEQ multiplex PCR; TCRdb lists only in-frame clones, some missing. The data contain approximately 90,000 clones, roughly 85% of them singletons. These receptors have no identified antigens. Material: unstimulated CD4+ T cells sorted from spleen or lymph node cells, obtained before intestinal transplant. The origin of the receptors is a human donor who received an intestinal transplant. The CDR3 runs from the conserved cysteine through the conserved F or W. A D gene is named only where the DNA matches it firmly. Size is stated for part of the rows, as once, few or many counts, or as a class when the clone is expanded.

clone size: NA
D gene: NA
V gene: TRBV4-1
J gene: TRBJ2-3
CDR3 DNA: TGCGCCAGCAGCCAAGCCTCCGGAAGGGGCACACGAGATACGCAGTATTTT
CDR3 protein: CASSQASGRGTRDTQYF

clone size: NA
D gene: TRBD1
V gene: TRBV6-5
J gene: TRBJ1-1
CDR3 DNA: TGTGCCAGCAGTTCCCAGGGGGCGGAGGACACTGAAGCTTTCTTT
CDR3 protein: CASSSQGAEDTEAFF

clone size: NA
D gene: NA
V gene: TRBV11-2
J gene: TRBJ2-7
CDR3 DNA: TGTGCCAGCAGCCCGCGTACGGAGCAGTACTTC
CDR3 protein: CASSPRTEQYF

clone size: NA
D gene: NA
V gene: TRBV19
J gene: TRBJ2-1
CDR3 DNA: TGTGCCAGTAGTATAGCGGGGATCGAGCAGTTCTTC
CDR3 protein: CASSIAGIEQFF

clone size: NA
D gene: TRBD1
V gene: TRBV5-8
J gene: TRBJ2-5
CDR3 DNA: TGTGCCAGCAGCTCGCTACAGGGGGATGAAGAGACCCAGTACTTC
CDR3 protein: CASSSLQGDEETQYF

clone size: few
D gene: TRBD2
V gene: TRBV29-1
J gene: TRBJ2-7
CDR3 DNA: TGCAGCGTTGTCGGGAGGCGTACCTACGAGCAGTACTTC
CDR3 protein: CSVVGRRTYEQYF

clone size: NA
D gene: TRBD2
V gene: TRBV5-6
J gene: TRBJ2-5
CDR3 DNA: TGTGCCAGCAGCCTGTTTGCGCTAGCGGGGGTTCAAGAGACCCAGTACTTC
CDR3 protein: CASSLFALAGVQETQYF

clone size: few
D gene: NA
V gene: TRBV4-1
J gene: TRBJ2-1
CDR3 DNA: TGCGCCAGCAGCCGACCGGACGGGGTTCGGGTGGATGAGCAGTTCTTC
CDR3 protein: CASSRPDGVRVDEQFF

clone size: NA
D gene: TRBD1
V gene: TRBV10-2
J gene: TRBJ1-5
CDR3 DNA: TGCGCCAGCAGTGGGGACAGGGGGCGGCAGCCCCAGCATTTT
CDR3 protein: CASSGDRGRQPQHF

clone size: NA
D gene: NA
V gene: TRBV4-2
J gene: TRBJ1-4
CDR3 DNA: TGTGCCAGCAGCCAAGATGGGGGGAGAAATGAAAAACTGTTTTTT
CDR3 protein: CASSQDGGRNEKLFF

clone size: NA
D gene: NA
V gene: TRBV28
J gene: TRBJ2-1
CDR3 DNA: TGTGCCAGCAGTTTATTTATTGGCGGGGTTTTAGCGCAGTTCTTC
CDR3 protein: CASSLFIGGVLAQFF

clone size: NA
D gene: NA
V gene: TRBV10-3
J gene: TRBJ2-2
CDR3 DNA: TGTGCCATCAGCTTAACCGGGGAGCTGTTTTTT
CDR3 protein: CAISLTGELFF

clone size: few
D gene: TRBD2
V gene: TRBV7-2
J gene: TRBJ2-7
CDR3 DNA: TGTGCCAGCAGCTTAGATGCTGGGGGGGGCTACGAGCAGTACTTC
CDR3 protein: CASSLDAGGGYEQYF

clone size: NA
D gene: NA
V gene: TRBV6-5
J gene: TRBJ2-1
CDR3 DNA: TGTGCCAGCCTACTACGGCAAAATCACAATGAGCAGTTCTTC
CDR3 protein: CASLLRQNHNEQFF

clone size: NA
D gene: TRBD2
V gene: TRBV11-2
J gene: TRBJ2-3
CDR3 DNA: TGTGCCAGCAGCCTAGGACTAGCGGGCAGCACAGATACGCAGTATTTT
CDR3 protein: CASSLGLAGSTDTQYF

clone size: NA
D gene: NA
V gene: TRBV6-4
J gene: TRBJ2-7
CDR3 DNA: TGTGCCAGCAATTTAGGGGGGAGGGGGACACGTACCTACGAGCAGTACTTC
CDR3 protein: CASNLGGRGTRTYEQYF

clone size: NA
D gene: TRBD1
V gene: TRBV25-1
J gene: TRBJ2-1
CDR3 DNA: TGTGCCAGCAGCGTTAGACAGGGTACCTACAATGAGCAGTTCTTC
CDR3 protein: CASSVRQGTYNEQFF

clone size: NA
D gene: TRBD1
V gene: TRBV4-2
J gene: TRBJ1-2
CDR3 DNA: TGTGCCAGCAGCCAGACCCCCGGACAGGGGAGCTATGGCTACACCTTC
CDR3 protein: CASSQTPGQGSYGYTF

clone size: NA
D gene: TRBD1
V gene: TRBV27
J gene: TRBJ2-3
CDR3 DNA: TGTGCCAGCAGTTTATTTGGGGACAGTTGGAGCACAGATACGCAGTATTTT
CDR3 protein: CASSLFGDSWSTDTQYF

clone size: NA
D gene: TRBD1
V gene: TRBV28
J gene: TRBJ1-5
CDR3 DNA: TGTGCCAGCAGTTTGGGGCAGGGGGCGGCTCAGCCCCAGCATTTT
CDR3 protein: CASSLGQGAAQPQHF

clone size: NA
D gene: NA
V gene: TRBV30
J gene: TRBJ1-1
CDR3 DNA: TGTGCCTGGAGTGAGGGGCCAGCTGGAGCTTTCTTT
CDR3 protein: CAWSEGPAGAFF

clone size: NA
D gene: NA
V gene: TRBV5-4
J gene: TRBJ2-7
CDR3 DNA: TGTGCCAGCAGCTTTGGTGGGGAGAAGGCCTACGAGCAGTACTTC
CDR3 protein: CASSFGGEKAYEQYF

clone size: NA
D gene: NA
V gene: TRBV2
J gene: TRBJ2-3
CDR3 DNA: TGTGCCAGCATGAAAGCGGAAACAGATACGCAGTATTTT
CDR3 protein: CASMKAETDTQYF

clone size: NA
D gene: NA
V gene: TRBV7-2
J gene: TRBJ2-7
CDR3 DNA: TGTGCCAGCAGCTTAGTCGTCGGGGGAGCCTACGAGCAGTACTTC
CDR3 protein: CASSLVVGGAYEQYF

clone size: once
D gene: NA
V gene: TRBV6-1
J gene: TRBJ2-7
CDR3 DNA: TGTGCCAGCAGCTCCACCGGGATACCTGCCTACGAGCAGTACTTC
CDR3 protein: CASSSTGIPAYEQYF

clone size: NA
D gene: TRBD2
V gene: TRBV5-1
J gene: TRBJ2-5
CDR3 DNA: TGCGCCAGCAGCTTGGATCTAGCGGGAGCCCAAGAGACCCAGTACTTC
CDR3 protein: CASSLDLAGAQETQYF

clone size: NA
D gene: NA
V gene: TRBV19
J gene: TRBJ1-2
CDR3 DNA: TGTGCCAGTAGTATAGGGGGCGGCCCCTATGGCTACACCTTC
CDR3 protein: CASSIGGGPYGYTF

clone size: few
D gene: TRBD1
V gene: TRBV5-6
J gene: TRBJ2-7
CDR3 DNA: TGTGCCAGCAGCGGAATAGACAGGGGGCGAGCCGGCTACGAGCAGTACTTC
CDR3 protein: CASSGIDRGRAGYEQYF

clone size: NA
D gene: TRBD2
V gene: TRBV6-5
J gene: TRBJ2-7
CDR3 DNA: TGTGCCAGCAGTTACTCGAATAGCGGGGGAGCCTACGAGCAGTACTTC
CDR3 protein: CASSYSNSGGAYEQYF

clone size: NA
D gene: TRBD1
V gene: TRBV5-1
J gene: TRBJ1-5
CDR3 DNA: TGCGCCAGCAGCTTGGGGGACAGGGAGGGTCAGCCCCAGCATTTT
CDR3 protein: CASSLGDREGQPQHF

clone size: NA
D gene: NA
V gene: TRBV14
J gene: TRBJ1-1
CDR3 DNA: TGTGCCAGCAGCCAAGATTGGGGCATGAACACTGAAGCTTTCTTT
CDR3 protein: CASSQDWGMNTEAFF

clone size: few
D gene: NA
V gene: TRBV19
J gene: TRBJ1-1
CDR3 DNA: TGTGCCAGTAGTATTCAGGAGAACACTGAAGCTTTCTTT
CDR3 protein: CASSIQENTEAFF

clone size: NA
D gene: NA
V gene: TRBV30
J gene: TRBJ2-3
CDR3 DNA: TGTGCCTGGAGTGTTGGAGGGACAGATACGCAGTATTTT
CDR3 protein: CAWSVGGTDTQYF

clone size: NA
D gene: TRBD2
V gene: TRBV11-2
J gene: TRBJ2-5
CDR3 DNA: TGTGCCAGCAGCTTAGGCTTGGGACTAGCGGGGGGGGAAGAGACCCAGTACTTC
CDR3 protein: CASSLGLGLAGGEETQYF

clone size: NA
D gene: TRBD1
V gene: TRBV5-1
J gene: TRBJ1-4
CDR3 DNA: TGCGCCAGCAGCCCGGGACAGGGGGGAGCTGAAAAACTGTTTTTT
CDR3 protein: CASSPGQGGAEKLFF

clone size: NA
D gene: TRBD1
V gene: TRBV2
J gene: TRBJ1-1
CDR3 DNA: TGTGCCAGCAGGCCGGGACAGACGAACACTGAAGCTTTCTTT
CDR3 protein: CASRPGQTNTEAFF

clone size: NA
D gene: NA
V gene: TRBV7-9
J gene: TRBJ2-3
CDR3 DNA: TGTGCCAGCAGCTTATCCGGGGAGGACCTAGATACGCAGTATTTT
CDR3 protein: CASSLSGEDLDTQYF